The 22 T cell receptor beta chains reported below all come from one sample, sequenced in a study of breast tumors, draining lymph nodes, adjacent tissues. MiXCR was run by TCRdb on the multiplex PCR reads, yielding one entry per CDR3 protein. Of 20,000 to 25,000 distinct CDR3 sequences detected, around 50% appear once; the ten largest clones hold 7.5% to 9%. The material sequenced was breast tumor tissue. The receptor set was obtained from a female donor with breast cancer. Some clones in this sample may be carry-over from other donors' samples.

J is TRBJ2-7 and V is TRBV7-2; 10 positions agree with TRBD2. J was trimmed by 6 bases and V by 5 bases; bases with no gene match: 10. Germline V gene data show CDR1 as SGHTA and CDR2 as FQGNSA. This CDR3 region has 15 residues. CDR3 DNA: TGTGCCAGCAGCAATCTAATGACTAGCGGGCTCGAGCAGTACTTC. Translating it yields CASSNLMTSGLEQYF.

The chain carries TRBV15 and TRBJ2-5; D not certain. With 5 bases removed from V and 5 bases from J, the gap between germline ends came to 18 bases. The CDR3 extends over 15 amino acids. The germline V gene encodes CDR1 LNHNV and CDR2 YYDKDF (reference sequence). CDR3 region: CATSPRVGSVETQYF. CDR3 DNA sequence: TGTGCCACCAGCCCCCGGGTTGGCTCGGTGGAGACCCAGTACTTC.

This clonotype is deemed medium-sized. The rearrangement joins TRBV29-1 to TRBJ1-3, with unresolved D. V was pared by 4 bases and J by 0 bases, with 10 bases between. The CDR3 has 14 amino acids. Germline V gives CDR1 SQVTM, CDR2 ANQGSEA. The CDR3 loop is CSVVGGHSGNTIYF. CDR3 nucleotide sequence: TGCAGCGTTGTCGGCGGCCACTCTGGAAACACCATATATTTT.

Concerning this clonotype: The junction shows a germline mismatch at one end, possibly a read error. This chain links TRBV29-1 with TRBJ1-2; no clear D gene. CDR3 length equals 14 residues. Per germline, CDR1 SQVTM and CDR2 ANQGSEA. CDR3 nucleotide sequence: TGCAGCGTTGAAGATTACTCCGGCGCCTTTGGCTTCCCCTTC. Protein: CSVEDYSGAFGFPF.

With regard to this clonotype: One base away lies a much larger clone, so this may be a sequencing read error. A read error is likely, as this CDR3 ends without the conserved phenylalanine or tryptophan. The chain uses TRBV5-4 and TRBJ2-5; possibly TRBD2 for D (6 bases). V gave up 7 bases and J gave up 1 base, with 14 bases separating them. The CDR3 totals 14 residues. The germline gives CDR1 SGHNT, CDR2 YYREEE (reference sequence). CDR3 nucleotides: TGTGCCAGCGGGAGGTTTCGGTCCCAAGAGACCCAGTACCTC. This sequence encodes CASGRFRSQETQYL.

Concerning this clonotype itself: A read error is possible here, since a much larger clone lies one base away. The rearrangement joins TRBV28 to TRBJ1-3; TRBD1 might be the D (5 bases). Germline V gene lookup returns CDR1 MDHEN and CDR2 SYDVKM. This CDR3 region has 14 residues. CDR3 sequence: CASSGHVSGNAIYF. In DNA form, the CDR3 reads TGTGCCAGCAGTGGACACGTCTCTGGAAACGCCATATATTTT. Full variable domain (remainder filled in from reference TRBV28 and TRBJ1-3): DVKVTQSSRYLVKRTGEKVFLECVQDMDHENMFWYRQDPGLGLRLIYFSYDVKMKEKGDIPEGYSVSREKKERFSLILESASTNQTSMYLCASSGHVSGNAIYFGEGSWLTVV.

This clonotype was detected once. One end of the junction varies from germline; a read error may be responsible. CDR3 nucleotides: TGTGCCAGCAGTTTGGGACAGGGGGCTGCGGGAGTGTCCTTCAATGAGCAGTTCTTC. It encodes CASSLGQGAAGVSFNEQFF. The chain carries TRBV28 and TRBJ2-1; 12 bases agree with TRBD1. Germline V gene sequence: CDR1 MDHEN, CDR2 SYDVKM. The CDR3 has 19 residues.

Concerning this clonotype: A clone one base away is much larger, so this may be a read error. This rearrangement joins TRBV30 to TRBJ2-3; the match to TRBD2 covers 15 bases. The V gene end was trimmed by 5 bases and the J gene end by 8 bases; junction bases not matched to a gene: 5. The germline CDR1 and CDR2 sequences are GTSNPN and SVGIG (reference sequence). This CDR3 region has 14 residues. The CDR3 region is CAWGLAGGPGTQYF. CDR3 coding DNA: TGTGCCTGGGGACTAGCGGGAGGGCCGGGTACGCAGTATTTT.

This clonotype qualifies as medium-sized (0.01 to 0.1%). CDR3 protein: CASSLIGNRYEQYF. CDR3 bases: TGTGCCAGCAGCTTAATCGGAAACAGGTACGAGCAGTACTTC. The chain carries TRBV13 and TRBJ2-7, with D possibly being TRBD1 (5 bases). From germline, CDR1 is PRHDT and CDR2 FYEKMQ (reference sequence). With 2 bases removed from V and 4 bases from J, the gap between germline ends came to 12 bases. This CDR3 has 14 residues.

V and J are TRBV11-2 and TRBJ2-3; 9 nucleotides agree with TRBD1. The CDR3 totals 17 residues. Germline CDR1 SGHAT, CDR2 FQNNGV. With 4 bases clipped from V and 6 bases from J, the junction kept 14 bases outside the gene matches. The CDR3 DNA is TGTGCCAGCAGCTCCAAAGACCCGGGACAGGGATCGGATACGCAGTATTTT. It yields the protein CASSSKDPGQGSDTQYF.

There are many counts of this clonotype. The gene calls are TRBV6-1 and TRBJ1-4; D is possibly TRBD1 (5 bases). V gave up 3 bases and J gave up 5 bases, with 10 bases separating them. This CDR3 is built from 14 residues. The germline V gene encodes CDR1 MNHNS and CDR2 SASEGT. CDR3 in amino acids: CASSDQGVNEKLFF. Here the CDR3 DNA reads TGTGCCAGCAGTGATCAGGGTGTCAATGAAAAACTGTTTTTT.

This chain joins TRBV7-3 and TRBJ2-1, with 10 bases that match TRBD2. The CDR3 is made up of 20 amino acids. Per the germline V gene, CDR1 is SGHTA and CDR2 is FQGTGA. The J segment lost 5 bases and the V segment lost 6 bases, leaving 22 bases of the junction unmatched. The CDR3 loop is CASSLLPGTASGSRNNEQFF. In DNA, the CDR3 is TGTGCCAGCAGTTTATTACCCGGGACGGCTAGCGGGAGTCGAAACAATGAGCAGTTCTTC.

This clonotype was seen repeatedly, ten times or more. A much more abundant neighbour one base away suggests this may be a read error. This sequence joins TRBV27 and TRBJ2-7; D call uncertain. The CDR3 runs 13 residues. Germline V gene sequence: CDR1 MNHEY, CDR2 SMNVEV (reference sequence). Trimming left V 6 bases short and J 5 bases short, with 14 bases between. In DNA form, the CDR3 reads TGTGCCAGCAGAAACGTCCTATCCCACGAGCAGTACTTC. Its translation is CASRNVLSHEQYF.

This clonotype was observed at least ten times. CDR3 bases: TGTGCCAGCAGCTCCATGAATAAAGTAGTCGCACAAGAGACCCAGTACTTC. Translation gives CASSSMNKVVAQETQYF. The chain carries TRBV7-8 and TRBJ2-5; D unclear. The CDR3 length is 17 residues. CDR1 and CDR2 from the germline V gene are SGHVS and FQNEAQ. V lost 4 bases and J lost 2, with 20 bases in between.

The CDR3 DNA sequence: TGCGCCAGCAGCCTAGGGTTAAACTGGGGAGAGCCCCAGCATTTT. It is translated as CASSLGLNWGEPQHF. V is TRBV5-1 and J is TRBJ1-5; D is uncertain. Between the trimmed V and J ends, which lost 4 bases and 8 bases, there was a span of 19 bases. The CDR3 contains 15 residues. Germline CDR1 SGHRS, CDR2 YFSETQ.

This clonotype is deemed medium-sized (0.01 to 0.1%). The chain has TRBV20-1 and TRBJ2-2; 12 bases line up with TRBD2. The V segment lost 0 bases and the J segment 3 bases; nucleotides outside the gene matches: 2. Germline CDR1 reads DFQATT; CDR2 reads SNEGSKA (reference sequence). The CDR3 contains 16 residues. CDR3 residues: CSARDSSGRDTGELFF. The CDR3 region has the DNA TGCAGTGCTAGAGATTCTAGCGGGAGGGACACCGGGGAGCTGTTTTTT.

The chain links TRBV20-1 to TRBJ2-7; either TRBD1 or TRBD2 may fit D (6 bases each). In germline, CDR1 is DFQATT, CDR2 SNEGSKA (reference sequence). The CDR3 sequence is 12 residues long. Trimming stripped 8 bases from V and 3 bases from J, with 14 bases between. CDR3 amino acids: CSSGGQIYEQYF. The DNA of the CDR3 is TGCAGTTCCGGGGGACAAATCTACGAGCAGTACTTC.

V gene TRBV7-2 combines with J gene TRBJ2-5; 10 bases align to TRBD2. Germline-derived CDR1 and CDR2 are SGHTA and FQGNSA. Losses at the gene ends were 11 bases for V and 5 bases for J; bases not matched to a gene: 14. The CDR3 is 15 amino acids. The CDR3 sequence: CAASPSSGSKETQYF. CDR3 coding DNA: TGTGCCGCGTCCCCTTCTAGCGGGAGTAAGGAGACCCAGTACTTC.

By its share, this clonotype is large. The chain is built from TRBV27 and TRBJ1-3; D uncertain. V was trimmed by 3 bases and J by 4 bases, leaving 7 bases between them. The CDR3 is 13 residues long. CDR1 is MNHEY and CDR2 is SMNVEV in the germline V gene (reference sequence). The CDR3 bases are TGTGCCAGCAGTTTCGTGGGCGGAAACACCATATATTTT. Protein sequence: CASSFVGGNTIYF.

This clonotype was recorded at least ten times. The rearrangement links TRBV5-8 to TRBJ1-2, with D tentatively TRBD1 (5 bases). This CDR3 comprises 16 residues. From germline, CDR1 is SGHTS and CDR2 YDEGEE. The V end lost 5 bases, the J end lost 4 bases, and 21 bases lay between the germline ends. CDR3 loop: CASRSNRQGVGYGYTF. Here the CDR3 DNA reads TGTGCCAGCAGGTCGAACAGGCAAGGGGTGGGCTATGGCTACACCTTC.

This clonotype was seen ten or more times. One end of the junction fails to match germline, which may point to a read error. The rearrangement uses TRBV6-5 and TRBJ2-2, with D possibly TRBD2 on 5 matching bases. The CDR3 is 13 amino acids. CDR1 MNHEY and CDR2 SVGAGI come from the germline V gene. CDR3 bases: TGTGCCAGCAGTCACTCGGGGTCCGGGGAGCTGTTTTTT. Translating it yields CASSHSGSGELFF.

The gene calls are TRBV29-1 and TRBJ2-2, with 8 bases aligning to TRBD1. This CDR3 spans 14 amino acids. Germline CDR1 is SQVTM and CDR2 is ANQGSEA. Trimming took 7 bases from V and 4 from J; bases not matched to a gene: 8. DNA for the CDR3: TGCAGCGCCAGGACAGGGCCAGGCACCGGGGAGCTGTTTTTT. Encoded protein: CSARTGPGTGELFF.